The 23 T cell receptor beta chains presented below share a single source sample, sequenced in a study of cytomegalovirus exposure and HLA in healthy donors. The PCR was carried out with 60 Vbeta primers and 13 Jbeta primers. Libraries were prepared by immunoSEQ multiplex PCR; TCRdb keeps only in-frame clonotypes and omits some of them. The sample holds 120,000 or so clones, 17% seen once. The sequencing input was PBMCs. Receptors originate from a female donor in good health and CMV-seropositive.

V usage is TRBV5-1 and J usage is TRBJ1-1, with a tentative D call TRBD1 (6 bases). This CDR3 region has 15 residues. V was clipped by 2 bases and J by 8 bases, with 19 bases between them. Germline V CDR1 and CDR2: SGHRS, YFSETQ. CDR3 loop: CASSFLAGAISEAFF. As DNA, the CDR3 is TGCGCCAGCAGCTTTTTGGCAGGGGCTATCTCGGAAGCTTTCTTT.

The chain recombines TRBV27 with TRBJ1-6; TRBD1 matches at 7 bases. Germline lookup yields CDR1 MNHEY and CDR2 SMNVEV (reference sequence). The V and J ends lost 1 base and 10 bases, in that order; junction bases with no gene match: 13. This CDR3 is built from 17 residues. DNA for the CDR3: TGTGCCAGCAGTTTATACGGGCGACAGGGATTGGGATCACCCCTCCACTTT. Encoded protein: CASSLYGRQGLGSPLHF.

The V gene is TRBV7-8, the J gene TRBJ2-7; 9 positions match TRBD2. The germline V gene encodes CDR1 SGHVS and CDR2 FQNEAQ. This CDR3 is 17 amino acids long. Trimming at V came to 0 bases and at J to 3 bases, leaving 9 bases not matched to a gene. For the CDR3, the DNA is TGTGCCAGCAGCTTAGCCGCATCGCTAGCGGGAAACTACGAGCAGTACTTC. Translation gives CASSLAASLAGNYEQYF.

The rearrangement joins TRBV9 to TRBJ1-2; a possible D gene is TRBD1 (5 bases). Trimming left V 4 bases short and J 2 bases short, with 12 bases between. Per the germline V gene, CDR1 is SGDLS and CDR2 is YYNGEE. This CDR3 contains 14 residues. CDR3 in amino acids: CASSFEGENYGYTF. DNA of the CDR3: TGTGCCAGCAGCTTCGAAGGGGAAAACTATGGCTACACCTTC.

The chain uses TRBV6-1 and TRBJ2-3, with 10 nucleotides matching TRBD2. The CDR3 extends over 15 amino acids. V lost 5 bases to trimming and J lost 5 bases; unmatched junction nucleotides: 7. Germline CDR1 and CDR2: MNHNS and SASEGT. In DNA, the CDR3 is TGTGCCAGCAGTCAGCGGGAGGGCCTTAAAGATACGCAGTATTTT. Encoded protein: CASSQREGLKDTQYF.

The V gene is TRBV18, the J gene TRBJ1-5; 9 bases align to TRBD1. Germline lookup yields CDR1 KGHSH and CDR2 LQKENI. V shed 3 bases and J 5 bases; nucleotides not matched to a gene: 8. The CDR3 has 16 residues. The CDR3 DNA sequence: TGTGCCAGCTCACCCCCCCCCACAGGGGGCTATCAGCCCCAGCATTTT. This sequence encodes CASSPPPTGGYQPQHF.

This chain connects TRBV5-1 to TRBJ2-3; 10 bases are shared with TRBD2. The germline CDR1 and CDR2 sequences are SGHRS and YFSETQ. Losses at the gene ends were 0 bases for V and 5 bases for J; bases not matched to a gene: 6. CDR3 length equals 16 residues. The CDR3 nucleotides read TGCGCCAGCAGCTTGGGCCTAGCGGGAGAGGGAGATACGCAGTATTTT. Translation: CASSLGLAGEGDTQYF.

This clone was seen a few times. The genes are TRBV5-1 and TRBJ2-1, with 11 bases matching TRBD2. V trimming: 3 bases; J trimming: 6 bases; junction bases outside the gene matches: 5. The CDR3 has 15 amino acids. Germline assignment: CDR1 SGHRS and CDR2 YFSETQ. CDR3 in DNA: TGCGCCAGCAGCTACGGGACTAGCGGTCTCAATGAGCAGTTCTTC. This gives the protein CASSYGTSGLNEQFF.

The CDR3 DNA reads TGTGCCTGGAGAATCCAGGGCCAAGAGACCCAGTACTTC. It codes for CAWRIQGQETQYF. The V and J genes are TRBV30 and TRBJ2-5; tentative D call: TRBD1 (5 bases). The V gene's germline CDR1 is GTSNPN and CDR2 SVGIG (reference sequence). Trimming pared 3 bases from V and 1 base from J, leaving 9 bases between. CDR3 size: 13 residues.

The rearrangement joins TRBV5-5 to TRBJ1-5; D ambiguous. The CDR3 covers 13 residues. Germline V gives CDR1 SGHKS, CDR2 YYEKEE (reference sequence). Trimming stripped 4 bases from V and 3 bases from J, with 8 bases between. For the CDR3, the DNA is TGTGCCAGCAGCCAACACATCAATCAGCCCCAGCATTTT. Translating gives CASSQHINQPQHF.

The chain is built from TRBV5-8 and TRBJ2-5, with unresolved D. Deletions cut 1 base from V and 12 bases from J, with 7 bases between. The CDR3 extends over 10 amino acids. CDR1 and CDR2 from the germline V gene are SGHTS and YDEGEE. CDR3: CASSLRTEYF. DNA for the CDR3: TGTGCCAGCAGCTTGCGAACGGAGTACTTC. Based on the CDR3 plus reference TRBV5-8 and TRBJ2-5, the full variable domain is EAGVTQSPTHLIKTRGQQATLRCSPISGHTSVYWYQQALGLGLQFLLWYDEGEERNRGNFPPRFSGRQFPNYSSELNVNALELEDSALYLCASSLRTEYFGPGTRLLVL.

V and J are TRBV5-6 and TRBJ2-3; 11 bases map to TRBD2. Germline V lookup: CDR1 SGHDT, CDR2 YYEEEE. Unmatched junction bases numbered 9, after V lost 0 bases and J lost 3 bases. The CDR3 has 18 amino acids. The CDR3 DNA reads TGTGCCAGCAGCTTGGATTCTAGCGGGAGGAGACGAACAGATACGCAGTATTTT. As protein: CASSLDSSGRRRTDTQYF.

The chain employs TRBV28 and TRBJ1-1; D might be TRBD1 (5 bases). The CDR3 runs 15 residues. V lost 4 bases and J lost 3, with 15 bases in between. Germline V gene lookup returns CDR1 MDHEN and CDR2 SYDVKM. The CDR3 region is CASSSRGRGYTEAFF. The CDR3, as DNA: TGTGCCAGCAGTTCTCGAGGGAGGGGTTACACTGAAGCTTTCTTT.

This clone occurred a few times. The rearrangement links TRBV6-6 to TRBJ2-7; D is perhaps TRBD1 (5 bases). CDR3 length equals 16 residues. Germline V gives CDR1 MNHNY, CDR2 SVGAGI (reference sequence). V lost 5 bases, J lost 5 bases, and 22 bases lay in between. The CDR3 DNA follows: TGTGCCAGCAGTCGTTCAGGGAATTTGTGGCTCGACGAGCAGTACTTC. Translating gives CASSRSGNLWLDEQYF.

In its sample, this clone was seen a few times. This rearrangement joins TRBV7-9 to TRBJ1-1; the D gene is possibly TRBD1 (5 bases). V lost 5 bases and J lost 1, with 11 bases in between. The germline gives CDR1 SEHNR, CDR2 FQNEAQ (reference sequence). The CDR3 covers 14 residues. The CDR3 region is CASSPHTGNTEAFF. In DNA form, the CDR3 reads TGTGCCAGCAGCCCCCATACAGGGAACACTGAAGCTTTCTTT.

CDR3 amino acids: CASSFLMGLNTGELFF. In DNA, the CDR3 is TGTGCCAGCAGCTTTTTAATGGGACTTAACACCGGGGAGCTGTTTTTT. V and J are TRBV7-9 and TRBJ2-2; TRBD2 might be the D (6 bases). From germline, CDR1 is SEHNR and CDR2 FQNEAQ (reference sequence). The CDR3 covers 16 residues. V dropped 3 bases and J dropped 2 bases, with 13 bases sitting between them.

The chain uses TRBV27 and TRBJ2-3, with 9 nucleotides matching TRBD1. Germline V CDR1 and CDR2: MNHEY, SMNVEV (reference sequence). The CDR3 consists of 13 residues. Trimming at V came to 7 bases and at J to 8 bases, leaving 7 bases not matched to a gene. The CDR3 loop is CASTGGQGGTQYF. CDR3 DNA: TGTGCCAGCACCGGGGGACAGGGAGGTACGCAGTATTTT.

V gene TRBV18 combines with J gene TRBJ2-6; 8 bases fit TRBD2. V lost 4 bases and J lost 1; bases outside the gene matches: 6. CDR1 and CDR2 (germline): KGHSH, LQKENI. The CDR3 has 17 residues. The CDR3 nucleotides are TGTGCCAGCTCACGCTCCACGGGGGGGTCTGGGGCCAACGTCCTGACTTTC. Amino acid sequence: CASSRSTGGSGANVLTF.

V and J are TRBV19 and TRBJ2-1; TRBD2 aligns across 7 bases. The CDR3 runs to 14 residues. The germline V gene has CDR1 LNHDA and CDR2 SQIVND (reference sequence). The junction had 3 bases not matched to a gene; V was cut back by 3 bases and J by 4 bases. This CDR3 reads CASSMWGGYNEQFF. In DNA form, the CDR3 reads TGTGCCAGTAGTATGTGGGGGGGGTACAATGAGCAGTTCTTC.

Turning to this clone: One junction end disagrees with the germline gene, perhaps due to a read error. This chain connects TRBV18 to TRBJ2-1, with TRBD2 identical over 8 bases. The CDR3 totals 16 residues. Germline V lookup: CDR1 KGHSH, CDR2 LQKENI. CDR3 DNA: TGTGCCAGCTCACCACTCGATAGCGGGACCTACAATCAGCAGTTCTTC. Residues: CASSPLDSGTYNQQFF. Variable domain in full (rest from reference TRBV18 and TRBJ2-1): NAGVMQNPRHLVRRRGQEARLRCSPMKGHSHVYWYRQLPEEGLKFMVYLQKENIIDESGMPKERFSAEFPKEGPSILRIQQVVRGDSAAYFCASSPLDSGTYNQQFFGPGTRLTVL.

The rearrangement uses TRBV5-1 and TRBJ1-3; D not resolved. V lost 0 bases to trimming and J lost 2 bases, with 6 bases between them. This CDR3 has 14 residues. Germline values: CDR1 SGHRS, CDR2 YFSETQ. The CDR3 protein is CASSLGGPGNTIYF. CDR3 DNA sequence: TGCGCCAGCAGCTTGGGAGGGCCTGGAAACACCATATATTTT.

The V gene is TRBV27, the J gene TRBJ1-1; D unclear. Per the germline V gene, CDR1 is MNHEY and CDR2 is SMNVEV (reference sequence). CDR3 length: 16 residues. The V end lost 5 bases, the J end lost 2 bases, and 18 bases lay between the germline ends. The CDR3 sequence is CASSQNKHRINTEAFF. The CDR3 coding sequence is TGTGCCAGCAGTCAAAATAAACACCGAATTAACACTGAAGCTTTCTTT.

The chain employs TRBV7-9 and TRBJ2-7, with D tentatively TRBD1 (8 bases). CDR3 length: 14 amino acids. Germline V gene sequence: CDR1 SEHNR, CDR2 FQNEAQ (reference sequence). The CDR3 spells CAFAGGTGSYEQYF. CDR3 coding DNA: TGTGCGTTCGCCGGGGGGACAGGTTCCTACGAGCAGTACTTC.